Listed below are T cell receptor beta chains from one sample, sequenced in a study of blood T cell repertoires in COVID-19. Only in-frame clones appear in the TCRdb table, and some are missing; sequencing was by immunoSEQ multiplex PCR. The sample gives 45,000 to 55,000 clones, more than 60% of which show up once; 15% is in the top ten. Sequencing input: peripheral blood. The receptors stem from a human donor with active or convalescent COVID-19. The donor label of this sample is uncertain. Each CDR3 is given with its conserved first and last residue. Clone size is not always given. Where it is, it says once, few, many or a class for expanded clones.

CDR3aa	abundance	v_gene	len
CASSQAQALNTEAFF	few	TRBV4-1	15
CASSFSSTEAFF	many	TRBV7-2	12
CSVESAEAFF	medium-sized	TRBV29-1	10
CASVSQGNAYEQYF	few	TRBV6-5	14
CASSQGNREFEKLFF	NA	TRBV4-1	15
CASSQVVLAGDNEQFF	NA	TRBV3-1/TRBV3-2	16
CASSQRQANTGELFF	NA	TRBV14	15
CASSPTGGGVHNEQFF	NA	TRBV27	16
CASRLGQGTYEQYF	NA	TRBV19	14
CASGFGGAGNTIYF	NA	TRBV12-5	14